The subject of this entry is one T cell receptor beta chain. Its antigen is not known. Other DNA sequences in this specimen translate into the identical CDR3. These data come from a study of T cell responses to AZD1222 COVID-19 vaccine. Study-level information: Second doses at about 4 or about 12 weeks were pooled. Overall study findings and caveats: Most donors were white British and more were female, and clonal diversity was possibly underestimated. Compared with day 0, the breadth and depth of the Spike-specific TCR repertoire rose significantly after two doses of AZD1222.

The protocol was immunoSEQ multiplex PCR, while the TCRdb copy is restricted to in-frame clones and leaves out a portion. Among more than 100,000 clones listed, around nine tenths were seen once. Material: peripheral blood, obtained on day 0 of AZD1222 vaccination. The TCR originated in an adult in good health.

DNA of the CDR3: TGTGCCAGCAGCCAGGGTTGGGGCTACACCTTC. It specifies CASSQGWGYTF. The chain is built from TRBV3-1 (or the pseudogene TRBV3-2) and TRBJ1-2; D gene unclear. Deletions cut 3 bases from V and 8 bases from J, with 7 bases between. Per the germline V gene, CDR1 is LGHDT and CDR2 is YNNKEL (reference sequence). This CDR3 is 11 amino acids long.